This T cell receptor (beta chain) was recovered during a study of cytomegalovirus exposure and HLA in healthy donors. The CDR3 has 13 residues. Germline V gene data show CDR1 as MNHEY and CDR2 as SVGAGI. With 3 bases removed from V and 2 bases from J, the gap between germline ends came to 8 bases. The PCR ran on 60 Vbeta and 13 Jbeta primers. The assay was immunoSEQ multiplex PCR, and TCRdb's table has in-frame clones only and misses some. The repertoire holds roughly 170,000 clones, with approximately 77% as singletons. Sequencing was carried out using PBMCs. The gene calls are TRBV6-5 and TRBJ2-7, with D perhaps matching TRBD2 (6 bases). This sequence was found in a male donor in good health and CMV-seronegative. Here the CDR3 reads CASSYPGAYEQYF. The CDR3 region has the DNA TGTGCCAGCAGTTATCCGGGGGCCTACGAGCAGTACTTC.